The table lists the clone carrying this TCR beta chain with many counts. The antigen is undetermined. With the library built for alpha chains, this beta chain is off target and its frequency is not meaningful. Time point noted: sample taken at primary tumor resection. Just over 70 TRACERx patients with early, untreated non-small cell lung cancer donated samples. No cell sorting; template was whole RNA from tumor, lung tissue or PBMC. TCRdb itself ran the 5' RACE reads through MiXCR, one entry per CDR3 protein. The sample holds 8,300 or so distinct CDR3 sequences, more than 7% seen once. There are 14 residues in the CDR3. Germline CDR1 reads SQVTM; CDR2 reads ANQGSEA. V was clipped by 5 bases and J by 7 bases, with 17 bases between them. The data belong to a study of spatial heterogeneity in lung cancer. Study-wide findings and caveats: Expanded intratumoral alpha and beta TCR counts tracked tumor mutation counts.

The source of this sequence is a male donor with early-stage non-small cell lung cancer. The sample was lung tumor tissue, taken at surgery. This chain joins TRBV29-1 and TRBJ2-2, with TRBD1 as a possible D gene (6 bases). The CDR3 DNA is TGCAGCGTTCCTAGGACAGATCGGGGCGGGGAGCTGTTTTTT. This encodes CSVPRTDRGGELFF.